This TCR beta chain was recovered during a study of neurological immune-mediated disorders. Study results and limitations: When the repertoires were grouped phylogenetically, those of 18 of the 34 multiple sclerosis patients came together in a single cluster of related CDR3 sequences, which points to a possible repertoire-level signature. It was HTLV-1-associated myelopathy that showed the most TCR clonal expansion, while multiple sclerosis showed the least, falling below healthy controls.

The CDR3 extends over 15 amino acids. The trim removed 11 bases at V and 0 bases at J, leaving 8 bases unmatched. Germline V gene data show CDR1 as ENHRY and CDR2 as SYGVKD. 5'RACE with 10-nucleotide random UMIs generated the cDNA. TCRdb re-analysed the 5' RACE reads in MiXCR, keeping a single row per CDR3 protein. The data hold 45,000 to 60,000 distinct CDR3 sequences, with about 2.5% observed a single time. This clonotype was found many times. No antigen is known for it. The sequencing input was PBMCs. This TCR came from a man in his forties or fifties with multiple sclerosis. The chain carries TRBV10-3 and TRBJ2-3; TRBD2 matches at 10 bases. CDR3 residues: CAAVERGGSTDTQYF. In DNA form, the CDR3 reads TGTGCCGCCGTTGAGCGGGGGGGTAGCACAGATACGCAGTATTTT.